The 28 T cell receptor beta chains below come from one sample, sequenced in a study of Ad26.COV2.S vaccination and SARS-CoV-2 variants. Sequencing used immunoSEQ multiplex PCR; TCRdb keeps in-frame clones, though not all of them. Of hundreds of thousands of clones in the sample, roughly 90% were seen once. The treatment here: roughly 18 received Ad26.COV2.S at low or high dose, single or two shots; about 5 received placebo; per-sample allocation not given. Day 63 after the first vaccine or placebo injection was the time point for sampling. The input for sequencing was peripheral blood, taken in a trial of Ad26.COV2.S vaccine versus placebo. The receptor set was obtained from a person between 18 and 65 years old who received the Ad26.COV2.S COVID-19 vaccine or a placebo.

The rearrangement uses TRBV5-1 and TRBJ2-3, with TRBD2 as a possible D gene (6 bases). The length of the CDR3 is 15 residues. Germline V CDR1 and CDR2: SGHRS, YFSETQ. Trimming removed 2 bases from V and 1 base from J, with 11 bases in between. For the CDR3, the DNA is TGCGCCAGCAGCTTTAGCGAGCGGGGCACAGATACGCAGTATTTT. Its translation: CASSFSERGTDTQYF.

This sequence joins TRBV19 and TRBJ1-6; D not certain. Germline CDR1 LNHDA, CDR2 SQIVND (reference sequence). The CDR3 is 15 amino acids. V was cut by 3 bases and J by 8 bases, with 14 bases left in between. The CDR3 loop is CASSINEGNYSPLHF. CDR3 bases: TGTGCCAGTAGTATCAACGAGGGAAATTATTCACCCCTCCACTTT. Drawing the rest from reference TRBV19 and TRBJ1-6, the complete variable domain is DGGITQSPKYLFRKEGQNVTLSCEQNLNHDAMYWYRQDPGQGLRLIYYSQIVNDFQKGDIAEGYSVSREKKESFPLTVTSAQKNPTAFYLCASSINEGNYSPLHFGNGTRLTVT.

The chain uses TRBV3-1 (or the pseudogene TRBV3-2) and TRBJ2-1; 9 bases fit TRBD2. Germline values: CDR1 LGHDT, CDR2 YNNKEL (reference sequence). The CDR3 covers 17 residues. Trimming removed 1 base from V and 2 bases from J; junction bases left unmatched: 6. CDR3 amino acids: CASSQALSGGPYNEQFF. DNA of the CDR3: TGTGCCAGCAGCCAAGCTCTCAGCGGGGGGCCCTACAATGAGCAGTTCTTC.

The gene calls are TRBV4-3 and TRBJ2-3; the D gene is possibly TRBD1 (5 bases). Germline V gives CDR1 LGHNA, CDR2 YSLEER. CDR3 size: 16 residues. Between the trimmed V and J ends, which lost 0 bases and 5 bases, there was a span of 15 bases. In nucleotides, the CDR3 is TGCGCCAGCAGCCAAGAAGGGGAAGGGTTGGAAGATACGCAGTATTTT. Encoded protein: CASSQEGEGLEDTQYF.

A single count supports this clone. The CDR3 nucleotides read TGTGCTAGTTCTCGGGACAGGTCCTACGAGCAGTACTTC. Encoded protein: CASSRDRSYEQYF. The chain is built from TRBV12-5 and TRBJ2-7; 8 bases fit TRBD1. V lost 8 bases and J lost 1; bases outside the gene matches: 4. Germline V CDR1 and CDR2: LGHNT, FRNRAP. CDR3 length equals 13 residues.

Only one count was recorded for this clone. The rearrangement uses TRBV18 and TRBJ1-6; 8 bases line up with TRBD1. The germline gives CDR1 KGHSH, CDR2 LQKENI. The CDR3 contains 15 residues. Trimming at V came to 3 bases and at J to 8 bases, leaving 6 bases not matched to a gene. CDR3 amino acids: CASSPSTGDYSPLHF. The CDR3 DNA is TGTGCCAGCTCACCCTCGACAGGGGATTATTCACCCCTCCACTTT. The full variable domain, rest sourced from reference TRBV18 and TRBJ1-6, is NAGVMQNPRHLVRRRGQEARLRCSPMKGHSHVYWYRQLPEEGLKFMVYLQKENIIDESGMPKERFSAEFPKEGPSILRIQQVVRGDSAAYFCASSPSTGDYSPLHFGNGTRLTVT.

The CDR3 coding sequence is TGTGCCAGCTCTCGGGACGGCCGGGGGGAGGAGCAGTACTTC. Amino acids: CASSRDGRGEEQYF. V is TRBV18 and J is TRBJ2-7; 7 bases align to TRBD2. Looked up from germline, CDR1 is KGHSH and CDR2 is LQKENI. The trim removed 6 bases at V and 7 bases at J, leaving 12 bases unmatched. The CDR3 has 14 residues.

This chain links TRBV5-6 with TRBJ1-1, with 8 positions matching TRBD1. The CDR3 totals 16 residues. The trim removed 3 bases at V and 3 bases at J, leaving 10 bases unmatched. The germline gives CDR1 SGHDT, CDR2 YYEEEE. The chain's CDR3 is CASSSPHRGLYTEAFF. The DNA for the CDR3 is TGTGCCAGCAGCTCTCCCCACAGGGGGTTGTACACTGAAGCTTTCTTT. Full variable domain (missing parts from reference TRBV5-6 and TRBJ1-1): DAGVTQSPTHLIKTRGQQVTLRCSPKSGHDTVSWYQQALGQGPQFIFQYYEEEERQRGNFPDRFSGHQFPNYSSELNVNALLLGDSALYLCASSSPHRGLYTEAFFGQGTRLTVV.

V gene TRBV28 combines with J gene TRBJ1-2; maybe TRBD1 (6 bases). The CDR3 sequence is 16 residues long. Trimming removed 3 bases at V and 8 bases at J, with 22 bases between. Germline assignment: CDR1 MDHEN and CDR2 SYDVKM. CDR3 bases: TGTGCCAGCAGTTTTGGGGGGACACATTCGAAACAAGGCTACACCTTC. Amino acid sequence: CASSFGGTHSKQGYTF.

The chain couples TRBV5-1 to TRBJ2-7; D gene unclear. V gave up 4 bases and J gave up 2 bases, with 16 bases separating them. This CDR3 spans 15 amino acids. Germline V gene lookup returns CDR1 SGHRS and CDR2 YFSETQ. CDR3 bases: TGCGCCAGCAGCCCATATTCACGGGTCGCCTACGAGCAGTACTTC. Translating gives CASSPYSRVAYEQYF.

The V call is TRBV28, the J call TRBJ1-3, with 7 bases fitting TRBD1. Germline assignment: CDR1 MDHEN and CDR2 SYDVKM. V dropped 5 bases and J dropped 4; count of bases not matched to a gene: 8. The CDR3 contains 15 residues. The CDR3 DNA follows: TGTGCCAGCAGTCCTTCGACAGGGAGCGGAAACACCATATATTTT. Translating gives CASSPSTGSGNTIYF.

The V gene is TRBV7-9, the J gene TRBJ1-5; 7 bases map to TRBD1. Germline assignment: CDR1 SEHNR and CDR2 FQNEAQ (reference sequence). The CDR3 covers 14 residues. The junction had 8 bases not matched to a gene; V was cut back by 6 bases and J by 6 bases. This CDR3 reads CASSFTGVLQPQHF. The CDR3 bases are TGTGCCAGCAGTTTTACAGGGGTCCTTCAGCCCCAGCATTTT. The entire variable domain, with the rest obtained from reference TRBV7-9 and TRBJ1-5, is as follows: DTGVSQNPRHKITKRGQNVTFRCDPISEHNRLYWYRQTLGQGPEFLTYFQNEAQLEKSRLLSDRFSAERPKGSFSTLEIQRTEQGDSAMYLCASSFTGVLQPQHFGDGTRLSIL.

The rearrangement uses TRBV4-3 and TRBJ2-1; a possible D gene is TRBD2 (6 bases). V lost 6 bases and J lost 5, with 26 bases in between. Per germline, CDR1 LGHNA and CDR2 YSLEER. The CDR3 runs to 18 residues. The CDR3 loop is CASSSRRGGSPFNNEQFF. DNA of the CDR3: TGCGCCAGCAGTTCTCGGCGGGGTGGGTCTCCTTTTAACAATGAGCAGTTCTTC.

The rearrangement links TRBV3-1 (or the pseudogene TRBV3-2) to TRBJ1-6, with D unresolved. Germline V gives CDR1 LGHDT, CDR2 YNNKEL (reference sequence). Trimming pared 1 base from V and 9 bases from J, leaving 13 bases between. The CDR3 contains 15 residues. CDR3 DNA sequence: TGTGCCAGCAGCCAAGGAACGGGGTACGCTTCACCCCTCCACTTT. It yields the protein CASSQGTGYASPLHF.

The rearrangement links TRBV9 to TRBJ2-2, with TRBD2 matching 10 bases. V shed 0 bases, J shed 4 bases, and the junction held 3 bases outside the gene matches. This CDR3 is built from 16 residues. Germline V gene sequence: CDR1 SGDLS, CDR2 YYNGEE. The chain's CDR3 is CASSVGTSGRTGELFF. The CDR3 bases are TGTGCCAGCAGCGTAGGGACTAGCGGACGCACCGGGGAGCTGTTTTTT.

The rearrangement links TRBV7-9 to TRBJ2-2; D not certain. The CDR3 runs to 16 residues. Germline CDR1 reads SEHNR; CDR2 reads FQNEAQ (reference sequence). Trimming cost V 2 bases and J 4 bases, with 14 bases left between them. This CDR3 is CASSLWGEQITGELFF. The CDR3 coding sequence is TGTGCCAGCAGCTTATGGGGTGAACAGATCACCGGGGAGCTGTTTTTT.

The V and J genes are TRBV21-1 and TRBJ2-5. TRBV21-1 is listed as a pseudogene. The CDR3 length is 19 residues. The CDR3 nucleotides read TGTGCCAGCAGCAAGACCTCGGGGGCCCCTGTACCAAACCAAGAGACCCAGTACTTC. Translated, it gives CASSKTSGAPVPNQETQYF.

The chain has TRBV27 and TRBJ1-1; a possible D gene is TRBD1 (5 bases). Germline values: CDR1 MNHEY, CDR2 SMNVEV (reference sequence). This CDR3 region has 14 residues. The ends were cut back, 4 bases at V and 1 base at J, with 10 bases in the middle. CDR3 nucleotide sequence: TGTGCCAGCAGTTCCAAGGGGAGGAACACTGAAGCTTTCTTT. It codes for CASSSKGRNTEAFF.

The rearrangement joins TRBV4-3 to TRBJ1-1, with 9 bases identical to TRBD1. With 1 base clipped from V and 0 bases from J, the junction kept 6 bases outside the gene matches. The CDR3 has 17 amino acids. Germline CDR1 is LGHNA and CDR2 is YSLEER. CDR3 protein: CASSQGVRQGVNTEAFF. The CDR3 DNA is TGCGCCAGCAGCCAAGGGGTACGACAGGGGGTGAACACTGAAGCTTTCTTT.

V and J are TRBV2 and TRBJ2-6; TRBD1 is a possible D gene (6 bases). V lost 6 bases and J lost 4, with 13 bases in between. This CDR3 spans 15 amino acids. Germline CDR1 SNHLY, CDR2 FYNNEI. The CDR3 spells CASRKTGSGANVLTF. The CDR3 region has the DNA TGTGCCAGCAGGAAAACAGGGTCCGGGGCCAACGTCCTGACTTTC.

The chain has TRBV9 and TRBJ1-6; D ambiguous. Looked up from germline, CDR1 is SGDLS and CDR2 is YYNGEE. CDR3 length: 14 residues. Trimming took 0 bases from V and 7 from J, leaving 8 bases between them. The CDR3 region has the DNA TGTGCCAGCAGCGTAGCATCAGGAAATTCACCCCTCCACTTT. It yields the protein CASSVASGNSPLHF.

The V and J genes are TRBV25-1 and TRBJ2-5; possible D gene TRBD2, 6 bases. Germline V gene lookup returns CDR1 MGHDK and CDR2 SYGVNS. The CDR3 length is 13 residues. The V end lost 4 bases, the J end lost 4 bases, and 10 bases lay between the germline ends. The CDR3 sequence is CASSASGVETQYF. The DNA of the CDR3 is TGTGCCAGCAGTGCCTCGGGGGTAGAGACCCAGTACTTC.

The chain uses TRBV19 and TRBJ1-1, with D unresolved. The CDR3 totals 14 residues. CDR1 is LNHDA and CDR2 is SQIVND in the germline V gene (reference sequence). With 2 bases removed from V and 3 bases from J, the gap between germline ends came to 10 bases. This chain's CDR3 is CASSISGWDTEAFF. The CDR3 nucleotides are TGTGCCAGTAGTATATCGGGGTGGGACACTGAAGCTTTCTTT. The full variable domain, with the rest looked up from reference TRBV19 and TRBJ1-1, is DGGITQSPKYLFRKEGQNVTLSCEQNLNHDAMYWYRQDPGQGLRLIYYSQIVNDFQKGDIAEGYSVSREKKESFPLTVTSAQKNPTAFYLCASSISGWDTEAFFGQGTRLTVV.

A note on this clone: Other DNA sequences in this specimen translate into the identical CDR3. J is TRBJ2-1 and V is TRBV19; D is perhaps TRBD1 (6 bases). The ends were cut back, 1 base at V and 5 bases at J, with 6 bases in the middle. CDR3 length: 13 residues. CDR1 and CDR2 (germline): LNHDA, SQIVND (reference sequence). The CDR3 reads CASSIGQDNEQFF. DNA for the CDR3: TGTGCCAGTAGTATAGGACAGGACAATGAGCAGTTCTTC.

This rearrangement joins TRBV2 to TRBJ1-6; no clear D gene. Germline lookup yields CDR1 SNHLY and CDR2 FYNNEI. The CDR3 has 14 amino acids. Trimming took off 8 bases at V and 4 bases at J, with 12 bases between the two ends. The CDR3 sequence: CASGVARYNSPLHF. Here the CDR3 DNA reads TGTGCCAGCGGGGTTGCACGTTATAATTCACCCCTCCACTTT.

V is TRBV5-5 and J is TRBJ2-7; tentatively, D is TRBD1 or TRBD2 (5 bases each). The V gene lost 3 bases and the J gene lost 2 bases, with 9 bases spanning the gap. This CDR3 is 13 amino acids long. Germline V gene lookup returns CDR1 SGHKS and CDR2 YYEKEE (reference sequence). CDR3 loop: CASSWDGPYEQYF. Written as DNA, the CDR3 is TGTGCCAGCAGCTGGGACGGACCCTACGAGCAGTACTTC.

The rearrangement links TRBV13 to TRBJ1-2; no reliable D call. Between the trimmed V and J ends, which lost 4 bases and 6 bases, there was a span of 9 bases. The CDR3 runs 12 residues. CDR1 and CDR2 from the germline V gene are PRHDT and FYEKMQ (reference sequence). DNA for the CDR3: TGTGCCAGCAGCTCCCTTGGGGATGGCTACACCTTC. Protein sequence: CASSSLGDGYTF.

The chain's CDR3 is CASSFRSTNEKLFF. CDR3 nucleotides: TGTGCCAGCAGCTTCCGGAGCACTAATGAAAAACTGTTTTTT. The V and J genes are TRBV7-2 and TRBJ1-4; D is unresolved. V dropped 3 bases and J dropped 2 bases, with 7 bases sitting between them. This CDR3 spans 14 amino acids. CDR1 SGHTA and CDR2 FQGNSA come from the germline V gene.